This TCR beta chain emerged from a study of identical twins. Germline lookup yields CDR1 SGHTA and CDR2 FQGNSA. The V gene end was trimmed by 1 base and the J gene end by 3 bases; junction bases not matched to a gene: 3. The CDR3 loop spans 15 amino acids. A universal primer site came from template switching; cDNA carried unique molecular identifiers. Via MiXCR, TCRdb re-called the 5' RACE reads, giving one row per CDR3 protein. The sample carries 410,000 or so distinct CDR3 sequences, about a fifth recorded once. To note about this clonotype: Its antigen remains unknown.

Points from the study as a whole: Insertions were reduced in abundant cord blood beta clonotypes but not in memory repertoires. Cross-sectional statistics underpinned the conclusions; the same donors were not followed.

Donors were all healthy Caucasians. This clonotype was obtained from a man aged 50-59 years in good health. The sequencing sample was made of naive T cells sorted from blood. The chain joins TRBV7-2 to TRBJ2-1; 7 nucleotides align to TRBD1. The CDR3 sequence is CASSLGGTDYNEQFF. DNA for the CDR3: TGTGCCAGCAGCTTAGGGGGGACAGACTACAATGAGCAGTTCTTC.